This T cell receptor (beta chain) was recovered during a study of blood T cells in healthy people across ages. Whole-study findings and limits: Changes in expanded clonotypes were possibly confounded, as the CMV status of donors was unknown. Estimated diversity, derived from one million T cells, was regarded as an underestimate.

CDR3 size: 15 residues. Germline V gives CDR1 MNHEY, CDR2 SVGAGI. Trimming pared 3 bases from V and 0 bases from J, leaving 11 bases between. As regards this clonotype: Its target is not known.

A second about 7 to 12 cycle PCR used barcoded and J-beta primers. The template-switch adaptor was a 5' adaptor with 12 random nucleotides. It tagged each cDNA molecule. Sequencing recovered at least 2.5 million CDR3-containing paired-end reads from each sample. TCRdb processed the 5' RACE reads anew with MiXCR; each CDR3 protein has one entry. The sample has 730,000 or so distinct CDR3 sequences, less than 45% seen once. This TCR was sampled from an elderly man in good health. Sequencing used blood. V is TRBV6-5 and J is TRBJ1-1, with D perhaps matching TRBD1 (5 bases). The CDR3 bases are TGTGCCAGCAGTTATGATTGGGGCATGAACACTGAAGCTTTCTTT. Translating it yields CASSYDWGMNTEAFF.